In its sample, the clone carrying this T cell receptor (beta chain) was seen many times. This sample was taken from a study of regulatory T cells in long-lasting Graves disease. The V end was cut by 0 bases, the J end by 3 bases, with 12 bases between. From germline, CDR1 is MGHRA and CDR2 YSYEKL. The CDR3 runs to 15 residues. Time point indicated: newly diagnosed GD, antithyroid drugs for less than 3 months. Scientists built the TCR library using RNA that was extracted from PBMCs. EDTA tubes received roughly 8.6 milliliters of drawn peripheral blood. Relying on iRepertoire HTBI primers and Arm-PCR of CDR3 regions, the team built TCR beta libraries. TCRdb called the multiplex PCR reads again in MiXCR, with one record for every CDR3 protein. Of some 400,000 distinct CDR3 sequences listed, about 16% are singletons. A further study also used this sample, focusing on T cells in Graves' hyperthyroidism and ophthalmopathy. That report notes: Uncontrolled infection, other autoimmune disease, pregnancy or lactation excluded patients. Primed by the HTBI set, a first-round RT-PCR was run on the TCR CDR3.

This chain connects TRBV4-1 to TRBJ2-7, with no clear D. This clonotype was sampled from a woman in her twenties or thirties with Graves disease. The specimen was peripheral blood mononuclear cells (PBMCs), collected at new diagnosis, from a patient treated with antithyroid drugs. DNA for the CDR3: TGCGCCAGCAGCCAAGAACCGGCAGGCAGCTACGAGCAGTACTTC. The encoded protein is CASSQEPAGSYEQYF.